One sample yielded the 9 T cell receptor beta chains listed below, sequenced in a study of cytomegalovirus exposure and HLA in healthy donors. Primers: 60 Vbeta forward and 13 Jbeta reverse. Generated by immunoSEQ multiplex PCR, the TCRdb table keeps only in-frame clones and is missing some. The specimen's table records roughly 220,000 clones. Material: PBMCs. All receptors come from a girl between 2 and 10 years old in good health and CMV-seropositive.

The rearrangement links TRBV11-2 to TRBJ2-1; 10 nucleotides match TRBD1. The CDR3 spans 15 residues. V lost 1 base and J lost 8; bases outside the gene matches: 5. From germline, CDR1 is SGHAT and CDR2 FQNNGV. The CDR3 DNA reads as TGTGCCAGCAGCTTAGCCTCGACAGGGGGCGATGAGCAGTTCTTC. Its translation is CASSLASTGGDEQFF.

The V call is TRBV5-1, the J call TRBJ2-7, with 13 bases identical to TRBD2. From germline, CDR1 is SGHRS and CDR2 YFSETQ. The CDR3 runs 15 residues. After removal of 4 bases from V and 7 bases from J, the junction contained 8 bases not matched to a gene. The CDR3 DNA follows: TGCGCCAGCAGCCGACCGGGACTAGCGGGAAGTGAGCAGTACTTC. Protein sequence: CASSRPGLAGSEQYF. The full variable domain, in which reference TRBV5-1 and TRBJ2-7 provide the parts outside the CDR3, is KAGVTQTPRYLIKTRGQQVTLSCSPISGHRSVSWYQQTPGQGLQFLFEYFSETQRNKGNFPGRFSGRQFSNSRSEMNVSTLELGDSALYLCASSRPGLAGSEQYFGPGTRLTVT.

The chain couples TRBV6-4 to TRBJ2-7; TRBD1 is a possible D gene (6 bases). CDR1 and CDR2 (germline): MRHNA, SNTAGT. The CDR3 extends over 20 amino acids. The V end lost 1 base, the J end lost 4 bases, and 29 bases lay between the germline ends. CDR3 sequence reads: CASSDWDGGSGRGYLYEQYF. CDR3 bases: TGTGCCAGCAGTGACTGGGACGGTGGTTCAGGCAGGGGTTACCTTTACGAGCAGTACTTC.

The genes are TRBV7-9 and TRBJ2-3; 13 bases line up with TRBD2. J was trimmed by 3 bases and V by 4 bases; bases with no gene match: 7. This CDR3 has 17 amino acids. CDR1 and CDR2 from the germline V gene are SEHNR and FQNEAQ (reference sequence). The CDR3, as DNA: TGTGCCAGCAGCTCCTGGGGACTAGCGGGACTGACAGATACGCAGTATTTT. This sequence encodes CASSSWGLAGLTDTQYF.

The V gene is TRBV27, the J gene TRBJ2-2; a weak D match, TRBD2 (6 bases). Germline V CDR1 and CDR2: MNHEY, SMNVEV (reference sequence). Trimming shortened V by 4 bases and J by 4 bases, and 13 bases separated the two germline ends. CDR3 length equals 15 residues. The CDR3 bases are TGTGCCAGCAGTTCTTGGGTGGGGGGCACCGGGGAGCTGTTTTTT. Protein sequence: CASSSWVGGTGELFF.

The chain carries TRBV29-1 and TRBJ2-2, with 9 bases aligning to TRBD2. V was pared by 6 bases and J by 3 bases, with 11 bases of the junction left unmatched. This CDR3 has 16 residues. Per the germline V gene, CDR1 is SQVTM and CDR2 is ANQGSEA. The CDR3 spells CSVRWGGRVDTGELFF. For the CDR3, the DNA is TGCAGCGTCCGTTGGGGCGGGAGGGTCGACACCGGGGAGCTGTTTTTT.

This chain connects TRBV19 to TRBJ2-7; 10 bases align to TRBD1. Per germline, CDR1 LNHDA and CDR2 SQIVND (reference sequence). CDR3 length: 13 residues. Germline trimming cut 5 bases from V and 6 bases from J; bases unmatched to any gene: 4. The CDR3 nucleotides are TGTGCCAGTAGTGTGGGACAGGGGCGCGAGCAGTACTTC. Translating it yields CASSVGQGREQYF.

Points on this clone: Additional DNA sequences in this sample encode the identical CDR3. V gene TRBV20-1 combines with J gene TRBJ2-7, with unresolved D. The germline V gene encodes CDR1 DFQATT and CDR2 SNEGSKA (reference sequence). Trimming pared 5 bases from V and 0 bases from J, leaving 5 bases between. The CDR3 has 11 residues. The CDR3 loop reads CSAPSSYEQYF. As DNA, the CDR3 is TGCAGTGCTCCTTCCTCCTACGAGCAGTACTTC.

V gene TRBV7-9 combines with J gene TRBJ1-5; D is ambiguous. Deletions cut 4 bases from V and 3 bases from J, with 10 bases between. Germline V gives CDR1 SEHNR, CDR2 FQNEAQ (reference sequence). The CDR3 extends over 14 amino acids. The CDR3 protein is CASSSSLINQPQHF. The CDR3 coding sequence is TGTGCCAGCAGCTCCTCCCTTATCAATCAGCCCCAGCATTTT.